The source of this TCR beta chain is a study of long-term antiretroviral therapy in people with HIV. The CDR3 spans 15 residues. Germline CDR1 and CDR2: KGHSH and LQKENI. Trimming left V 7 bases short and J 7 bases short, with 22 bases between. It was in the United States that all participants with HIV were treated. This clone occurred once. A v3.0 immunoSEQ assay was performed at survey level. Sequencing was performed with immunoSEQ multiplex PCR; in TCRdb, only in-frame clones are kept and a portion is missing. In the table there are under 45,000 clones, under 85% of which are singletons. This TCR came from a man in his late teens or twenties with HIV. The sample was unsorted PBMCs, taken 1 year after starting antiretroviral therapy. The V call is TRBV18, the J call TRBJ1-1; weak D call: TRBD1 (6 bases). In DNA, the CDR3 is TGTGCCAGCTTAAGGGGGGAGATCGACGGTTTTGAAGCTTTCTTT. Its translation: CASLRGEIDGFEAFF.